This T cell receptor (beta chain) was identified in a study of T cell changes during pregnancy in multiple sclerosis. This CDR3 has 17 amino acids. TCRdb keeps only in-frame clones here, not all; method: immunoSEQ multiplex PCR. Here the sample spans around 130,000 clones, 96% being singletons. The receptor's source is a female donor with multiple sclerosis, enrolled in a pregnancy study. The chain employs TRBV21-1 and TRBJ1-2; the D call in the table, TRBD1, was not verified against the DNA. TRBV21-1 is termed a pseudogene. Specimen: peripheral blood, collected after pregnancy. CDR3 protein: CASSKPLRWGKVYGYTF. DNA for the CDR3: TGTGCCAGCAGCAAGCCCCTCCGATGGGGCAAGGTCTATGGCTACACCTTC.